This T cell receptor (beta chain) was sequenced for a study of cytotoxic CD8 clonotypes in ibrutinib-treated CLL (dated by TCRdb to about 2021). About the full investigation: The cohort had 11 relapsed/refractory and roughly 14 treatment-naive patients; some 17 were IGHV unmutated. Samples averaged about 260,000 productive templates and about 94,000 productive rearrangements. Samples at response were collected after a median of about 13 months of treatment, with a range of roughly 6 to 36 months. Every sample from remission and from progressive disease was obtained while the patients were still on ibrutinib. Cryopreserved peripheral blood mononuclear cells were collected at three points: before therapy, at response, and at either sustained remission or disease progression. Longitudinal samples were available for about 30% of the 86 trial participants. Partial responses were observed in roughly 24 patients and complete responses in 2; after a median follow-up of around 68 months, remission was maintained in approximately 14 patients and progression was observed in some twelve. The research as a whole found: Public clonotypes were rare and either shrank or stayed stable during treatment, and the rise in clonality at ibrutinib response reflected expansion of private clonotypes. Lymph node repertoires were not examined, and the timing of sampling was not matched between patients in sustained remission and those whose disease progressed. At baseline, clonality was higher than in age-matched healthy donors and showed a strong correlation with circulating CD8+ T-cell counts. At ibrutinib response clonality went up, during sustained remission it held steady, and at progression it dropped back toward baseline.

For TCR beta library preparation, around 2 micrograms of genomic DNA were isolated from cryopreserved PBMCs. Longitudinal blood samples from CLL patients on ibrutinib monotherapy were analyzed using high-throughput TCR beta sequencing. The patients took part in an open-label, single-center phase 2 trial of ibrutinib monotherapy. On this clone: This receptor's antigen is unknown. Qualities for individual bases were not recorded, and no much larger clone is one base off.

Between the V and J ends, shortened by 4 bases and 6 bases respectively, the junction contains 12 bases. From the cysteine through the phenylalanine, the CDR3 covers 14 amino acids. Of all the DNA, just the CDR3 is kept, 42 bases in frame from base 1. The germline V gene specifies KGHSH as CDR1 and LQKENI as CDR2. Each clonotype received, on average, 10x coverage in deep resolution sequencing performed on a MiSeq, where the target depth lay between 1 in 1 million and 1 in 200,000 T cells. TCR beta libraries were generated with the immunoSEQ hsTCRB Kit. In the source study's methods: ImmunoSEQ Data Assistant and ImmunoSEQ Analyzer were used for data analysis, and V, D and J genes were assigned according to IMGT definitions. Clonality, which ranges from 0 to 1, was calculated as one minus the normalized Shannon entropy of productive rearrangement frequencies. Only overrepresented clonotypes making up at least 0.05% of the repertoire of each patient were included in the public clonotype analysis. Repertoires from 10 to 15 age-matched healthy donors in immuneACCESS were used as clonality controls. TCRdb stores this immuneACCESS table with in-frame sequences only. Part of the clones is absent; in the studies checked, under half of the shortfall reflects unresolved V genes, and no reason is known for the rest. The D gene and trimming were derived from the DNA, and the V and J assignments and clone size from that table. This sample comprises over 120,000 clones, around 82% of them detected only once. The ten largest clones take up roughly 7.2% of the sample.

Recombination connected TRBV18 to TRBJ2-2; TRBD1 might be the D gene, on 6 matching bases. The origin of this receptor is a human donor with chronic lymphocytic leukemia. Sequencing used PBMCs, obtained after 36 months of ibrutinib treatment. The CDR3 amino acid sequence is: CASSLNRVSGELFF. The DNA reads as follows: TGTGCCAGCTCACTAAACAGGGTATCCGGGGAGCTGTTTTTT.